Below are 32 T cell receptor beta chains sequenced from a single sample in a study of T cell responses to AZD1222 COVID-19 vaccine. Generated by immunoSEQ multiplex PCR, the TCRdb table keeps only in-frame clones and is missing some. This table has 150,000 to 200,000 clones, approximately 90% appearing once. The sequences come from peripheral blood, collected 28 days after the second AZD1222 dose. These receptors all come from an adult who received the AZD1222 COVID-19 vaccine.

This chain uses TRBV27 with TRBJ1-1; possible D gene TRBD1, 6 bases. The V end was cut by 7 bases, the J end by 4 bases, with 13 bases between. Germline V gene data show CDR1 as MNHEY and CDR2 as SMNVEV (reference sequence). This CDR3 has 13 residues. The CDR3 DNA reads TGTGCCAGCAAGGGGGGATTGGTCACTGAAGCTTTCTTT. Its protein is CASKGGLVTEAFF.

The V gene is TRBV15, the J gene TRBJ1-2; a weak D match, TRBD1 (5 bases). CDR1 is LNHNV and CDR2 is YYDKDF in the germline V gene (reference sequence). The CDR3 sequence is 13 residues long. The germline V and J ends were trimmed by 8 bases and 0 bases, with 10 bases remaining between them. Here the CDR3 reads CATYGTSNYGYTF. The DNA of the CDR3 is TGTGCCACCTACGGGACGTCTAACTATGGCTACACCTTC.

The chain recombines TRBV14 with TRBJ1-5; D gene uncertain. Per the germline V gene, CDR1 is SGHDN and CDR2 is FVKESK. This CDR3 has 13 residues. The V gene lost 6 bases and the J gene lost 3 bases, with 9 bases spanning the gap. CDR3 sequence: CASSEGYNQPQHF. The CDR3, as DNA: TGTGCCAGCAGTGAAGGTTACAATCAGCCCCAGCATTTT.

The CDR3 DNA sequence: TGTGCCAGCAGAAGCTACAATGAGCAGTTCTTC. Translating gives CASRSYNEQFF. The chain couples TRBV7-6 to TRBJ2-1; D ambiguous. The CDR3 is 11 amino acids. Trimming took 6 bases from V and 3 from J, leaving 3 bases between them. CDR1 and CDR2 (germline): SGHVS, FNYEAQ. Filled out from reference TRBV7-6 and TRBJ2-1, the complete variable domain reads GAGVSQSPRYKVTKRGQDVALRCDPISGHVSLYWYRQALGQGPEFLTYFNYEAQQDKSGLPNDRFSAERPEGSISTLTIQRTEQRDSAMYRCASRSYNEQFFGPGTRLTVL.

V and J are TRBV6-1 and TRBJ1-2; D possibly corresponds to TRBD1 (6 bases). Looked up from germline, CDR1 is MNHNS and CDR2 is SASEGT. The CDR3 runs 15 residues. V was cut by 3 bases and J by 0 bases, with 11 bases left in between. This CDR3 reads CASSEDRPANYGYTF. CDR3 DNA sequence: TGTGCCAGCAGTGAGGACAGACCTGCTAACTATGGCTACACCTTC.

The V call is TRBV6-6, the J call TRBJ1-3; D is unclear. The germline gives CDR1 MNHNY, CDR2 SVGAGI (reference sequence). V shed 5 bases and J shed 6 bases, with 11 bases lying between them. The CDR3 totals 13 residues. The CDR3 DNA is TGTGCCAGCAGTGTGAGGGTGGAAAACACCATATATTTT. Protein: CASSVRVENTIYF.

This chain links TRBV27 with TRBJ2-7, with D possibly matching TRBD1 (6 bases). Germline CDR1 MNHEY, CDR2 SMNVEV (reference sequence). Between the trimmed V and J ends, which lost 3 bases and 4 bases, there was a span of 16 bases. This CDR3 has 15 amino acids. This CDR3 reads CASSFQGQGSYEQYF. The CDR3 nucleotides are TGTGCCAGCAGTTTTCAAGGGCAGGGGTCATACGAGCAGTACTTC.

The chain links TRBV7-2 to TRBJ1-1; D uncertain. CDR3 length equals 13 residues. Germline CDR1 and CDR2: SGHTA and FQGNSA. V was pared by 5 bases and J by 1 base, with 8 bases between. The CDR3 here is CASSRLWNTEAFF. As DNA, the CDR3 is TGTGCCAGCAGCCGGCTATGGAACACTGAAGCTTTCTTT.

Concerning this clone itself: The same CDR3 arises from other DNA sequences in this sample as well. The V gene is TRBV6-5, the J gene TRBJ1-1; perhaps TRBD1 as D (5 bases). CDR1 is MNHEY and CDR2 is SVGAGI in the germline V gene. The CDR3 has 14 amino acids. Trimming stripped 2 bases from V and 4 bases from J, with 11 bases between. This CDR3 is CASSYGGVGTEAFF. CDR3 nucleotide sequence: TGTGCCAGCAGTTACGGGGGTGTGGGCACTGAAGCTTTCTTT.

Note on this clone: This sample includes further DNA sequences coding for the same CDR3. V is TRBV5-1 and J is TRBJ2-7; D ambiguous. V lost 0 bases and J lost 4, with 5 bases in between. From germline, CDR1 is SGHRS and CDR2 YFSETQ. CDR3 size: 12 residues. The CDR3 DNA reads as TGCGCCAGCAGCTTGGTGGGATACGAGCAGTACTTC. It is translated as CASSLVGYEQYF. The entire variable domain, with the rest obtained from reference TRBV5-1 and TRBJ2-7, is as follows: KAGVTQTPRYLIKTRGQQVTLSCSPISGHRSVSWYQQTPGQGLQFLFEYFSETQRNKGNFPGRFSGRQFSNSRSEMNVSTLELGDSALYLCASSLVGYEQYFGPGTRLTVT.

This chain links TRBV18 with TRBJ1-1; D unclear. The CDR3 sequence is 14 residues long. V gave up 1 base and J gave up 5 bases, with 11 bases separating them. The germline V gene has CDR1 KGHSH and CDR2 LQKENI. The CDR3 DNA reads TGTGCCAGCTCACCACTGGTAACGGGGACTGAAGCTTTCTTT. Translation: CASSPLVTGTEAFF.

V gene TRBV7-9 combines with J gene TRBJ1-6, with unresolved D. The germline V gene encodes CDR1 SEHNR and CDR2 FQNEAQ (reference sequence). With 6 bases removed from V and 0 bases from J, the gap between germline ends came to 12 bases. The CDR3 spans 16 residues. The DNA of the CDR3 is TGTGCCAGCAGATCTAACACCAGCTCCTATAATTCACCCCTCCACTTT. It codes for CASRSNTSSYNSPLHF.

The chain carries TRBV6-1 and TRBJ1-3; TRBD1 aligns across 7 bases. The CDR3 contains 16 residues. J gave up 4 bases and V 1 base, and 7 bases lay outside the gene matches. CDR1 is MNHNS, CDR2 SASEGT, per germline. CDR3 bases: TGTGCCAGCAGTGAAGATTACAGGGGCTTGGGAAACACCATATATTTT. As protein: CASSEDYRGLGNTIYF.

This chain connects TRBV5-1 to TRBJ1-1; D perhaps matches TRBD1 (6 bases). The CDR3 spans 14 residues. Trimming took off 2 bases at V and 3 bases at J, with 11 bases between the two ends. Germline V gene data show CDR1 as SGHRS and CDR2 as YFSETQ. As DNA, the CDR3 is TGCGCCAGCAGCTTCGACAGGCTTCACACTGAAGCTTTCTTT. This sequence encodes CASSFDRLHTEAFF.

The J gene is TRBJ1-3, the V gene TRBV11-2; D remains ambiguous. The germline V and J ends were trimmed by 4 bases and 1 base, with 14 bases remaining between them. Germline V gene lookup returns CDR1 SGHAT and CDR2 FQNNGV. The CDR3 length is 16 residues. The CDR3 DNA is TGTGCCAGCAGCTCCCATCGGACGACGTCTGGAAACACCATATATTTT. Its protein is CASSSHRTTSGNTIYF.

The chain joins TRBV9 to TRBJ2-5; no clear D gene. This CDR3 contains 12 residues. The germline V and J ends were trimmed by 4 bases and 5 bases, with 9 bases remaining between them. CDR1 and CDR2 (germline): SGDLS, YYNGEE. The CDR3 bases are TGTGCCAGCAGCTCGGACGGGGAGACCCAGTACTTC. Encoded protein: CASSSDGETQYF.

This chain uses TRBV18 with TRBJ2-7; D is perhaps TRBD1 or TRBD2 (5 bases each). Trimming shortened V by 2 bases and J by 4 bases, and 15 bases separated the two germline ends. The germline V gene has CDR1 KGHSH and CDR2 LQKENI. The CDR3 is 15 amino acids. The CDR3 coding sequence is TGTGCCAGCTCACCATTTACCGGGACCGCTTACGAGCAGTACTTC. It specifies CASSPFTGTAYEQYF.

The gene calls are TRBV14 and TRBJ1-4; 7 positions match TRBD1. This CDR3 spans 16 amino acids. Germline-derived CDR1 and CDR2 are SGHDN and FVKESK. Trimming removed 2 bases from V and 5 bases from J; junction bases left unmatched: 8. CDR3 in amino acids: CASSQLAGQRNEKLFF. CDR3 sequence (DNA): TGTGCCAGCAGCCAACTCGCGGGACAGAGAAATGAAAAACTGTTTTTT.

V and J are TRBV18 and TRBJ2-7; tentatively, D is TRBD2 (5 bases). Germline V gene data show CDR1 as KGHSH and CDR2 as LQKENI. Between the trimmed V and J ends, which lost 4 bases and 2 bases, there was a span of 9 bases. CDR3 length equals 13 residues. CDR3 nucleotide sequence: TGTGCCAGCTCACGCGAGGGCCCCTACGAGCAGTACTTC. It yields the protein CASSREGPYEQYF.

The rearrangement uses TRBV2 and TRBJ1-1; 7 nucleotides line up with TRBD1. Germline CDR1 SNHLY, CDR2 FYNNEI. Trimming removed 5 bases from V and 6 bases from J; junction bases left unmatched: 12. The CDR3 is made up of 15 amino acids. This chain's CDR3 is CASSRFNRGRAEAFF. The CDR3 nucleotides read TGTGCCAGCAGTCGCTTCAACAGGGGCCGGGCTGAAGCTTTCTTT.

The chain has TRBV12-5 and TRBJ1-1; 8 nucleotides agree with TRBD1. Germline CDR1 is LGHNT and CDR2 is FRNRAP. Trimming cost V 5 bases and J 11 bases; bases outside gene matches: 13. The CDR3 runs 14 residues. The CDR3: CASGPGQGGTEAFF. The CDR3 DNA reads TGTGCTAGTGGTCCCGGACAGGGAGGCACAGAGGCTTTCTTT. Supplemented by reference TRBV12-5 and TRBJ1-1, the full variable domain reads DARVTQTPRHKVTEMGQEVTMRCQPILGHNTVFWYRQTMMQGLELLAYFRNRAPLDDSGMPKDRFSAEMPDATLATLKIQPSEPRDSAVYFCASGPGQGGTEAFFGQGTRLTVV.

The chain has TRBV5-1 and TRBJ1-2; TRBD1 matches at 7 bases. Losses at the gene ends were 3 bases for V and 4 bases for J; bases not matched to a gene: 9. The germline V gene has CDR1 SGHRS and CDR2 YFSETQ. The CDR3 consists of 15 residues. The CDR3: CASSSGEGAGYGYTF. The CDR3, as DNA: TGCGCCAGCAGCTCGGGAGAGGGGGCGGGCTATGGCTACACCTTC.

The V call is TRBV19, the J call TRBJ2-7; D might be TRBD2 (7 bases). The length of the CDR3 is 16 residues. Trimming stripped 2 bases from V and 5 bases from J, with 19 bases between. CDR1 LNHDA and CDR2 SQIVND come from the germline V gene (reference sequence). The CDR3 DNA sequence: TGTGCCAGTAGTATACAGGGCCGGCGGGGGCTAAACGAGCAGTACTTC. This encodes CASSIQGRRGLNEQYF.

This chain uses TRBV10-1 with TRBJ1-5; tentative D call: TRBD1 (5 bases). The CDR3 runs to 13 residues. CDR1 WNHNN and CDR2 SYGVQD come from the germline V gene (reference sequence). Between the trimmed V and J ends, which lost 5 bases and 1 base, there was a span of 6 bases. CDR3 bases: TGCGCCAGCAGTCGGGACAGCAATCAGCCCCAGCATTTT. Translated: CASSRDSNQPQHF.

The gene calls are TRBV5-1 and TRBJ2-6; TRBD1 might be the D (6 bases). Germline lookup yields CDR1 SGHRS and CDR2 YFSETQ. V lost 4 bases and J lost 2, with 10 bases in between. This CDR3 is built from 15 residues. This CDR3 reads CASSMPGAGANVLTF. The CDR3 bases are TGCGCCAGCAGCATGCCAGGGGCTGGGGCCAACGTCCTGACTTTC.

The V call is TRBV6-6, the J call TRBJ1-5; TRBD1 is a possible D gene (6 bases). The V end lost 5 bases, the J end lost 0 bases, and 17 bases lay between the germline ends. The germline V gene encodes CDR1 MNHNY and CDR2 SVGAGI (reference sequence). This CDR3 region has 17 residues. The CDR3 spells CASSRSGRGHSNQPQHF. DNA of the CDR3: TGTGCCAGCAGTCGCTCGGGCAGGGGCCATAGCAATCAGCCCCAGCATTTT.

The chain has TRBV6-5 and TRBJ1-2, with TRBD1 identical over 7 bases. The germline CDR1 and CDR2 sequences are MNHEY and SVGAGI. V dropped 2 bases and J dropped 8; count of bases not matched to a gene: 11. The CDR3 runs 15 residues. CDR3: CASSYGHPTRGGYTF. Here the CDR3 DNA reads TGTGCCAGCAGTTACGGGCATCCAACCAGGGGGGGCTACACCTTC.

The rearrangement links TRBV6-5 to TRBJ1-2; the match to TRBD1 covers 8 bases. CDR1 MNHEY and CDR2 SVGAGI come from the germline V gene. CDR3 size: 16 residues. Losses at the gene ends were 0 bases for V and 2 bases for J; bases not matched to a gene: 5. This CDR3 reads CASSYSIGQGNYGYTF. DNA for the CDR3: TGTGCCAGCAGTTACTCGATCGGACAGGGCAACTATGGCTACACCTTC.

V usage is TRBV5-1 and J usage is TRBJ1-1, with D perhaps matching TRBD1 (5 bases). The CDR3 consists of 14 residues. CDR1 and CDR2 (germline): SGHRS, YFSETQ. The V gene lost 4 bases and the J gene lost 5 bases, with 15 bases spanning the gap. The CDR3 protein is CASSSGTQGTEAFF. As DNA, the CDR3 is TGCGCCAGCAGCAGCGGGACCCAAGGGACTGAAGCTTTCTTT.

The chain uses TRBV5-6 and TRBJ2-7; either TRBD1 or TRBD2 may supply D (5 bases each). The CDR3 has 13 residues. Germline V gene lookup returns CDR1 SGHDT and CDR2 YYEEEE. The V end lost 4 bases, the J end lost 3 bases, and 11 bases lay between the germline ends. In nucleotides, the CDR3 is TGTGCCAGCAGCCAGGGAGAGGACTACGAGCAGTACTTC. It specifies CASSQGEDYEQYF.

The chain couples TRBV5-1 to TRBJ2-3; D is possibly TRBD2 (5 bases). This CDR3 contains 14 residues. Trimming cost V 0 bases and J 6 bases, with 11 bases left between them. CDR1 and CDR2 (germline): SGHRS, YFSETQ. For the CDR3, the DNA is TGCGCCAGCAGCTTGGGACTATATTCTGATACGCAGTATTTT. Its protein is CASSLGLYSDTQYF.

The chain has TRBV5-5 and TRBJ1-2, with 7 bases identical to TRBD1. The CDR3 loop spans 14 amino acids. CDR1 and CDR2 from the germline V gene are SGHKS and YYEKEE (reference sequence). V was clipped by 3 bases and J by 5 bases; unmatched bases: 7. The CDR3 nucleotides are TGTGCCAGCAGCTCCCAGGGGGGAAGGTATGGCTACACCTTC. Translating it yields CASSSQGGRYGYTF.